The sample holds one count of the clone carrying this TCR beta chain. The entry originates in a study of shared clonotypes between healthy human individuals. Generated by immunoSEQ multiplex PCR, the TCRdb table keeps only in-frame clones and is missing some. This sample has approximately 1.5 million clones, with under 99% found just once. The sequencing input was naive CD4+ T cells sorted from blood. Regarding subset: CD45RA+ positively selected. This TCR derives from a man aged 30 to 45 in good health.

For the CDR3, the DNA is TGTGCCAGCAGCTTCTCGTGGGGAAACAATGAGCAGTTCTTC. It specifies CASSFSWGNNEQFF. The rearrangement uses TRBV7-8 and TRBJ2-1; D gene ambiguous. Germline V gene sequence: CDR1 SGHVS, CDR2 FQNEAQ. Trimming took off 3 bases at V and 5 bases at J, with 11 bases between the two ends. The CDR3 contains 14 residues. The variable domain in full, with the rest retrieved from reference TRBV7-8 and TRBJ2-1, is GAGVSQSPRYKVAKRGQDVALRCDPISGHVSLFWYQQALGQGPEFLTYFQNEAQLDKSGLPSDRFFAERPEGSVSTLKIQRTQQEDSAVYLCASSFSWGNNEQFFGPGTRLTVL.